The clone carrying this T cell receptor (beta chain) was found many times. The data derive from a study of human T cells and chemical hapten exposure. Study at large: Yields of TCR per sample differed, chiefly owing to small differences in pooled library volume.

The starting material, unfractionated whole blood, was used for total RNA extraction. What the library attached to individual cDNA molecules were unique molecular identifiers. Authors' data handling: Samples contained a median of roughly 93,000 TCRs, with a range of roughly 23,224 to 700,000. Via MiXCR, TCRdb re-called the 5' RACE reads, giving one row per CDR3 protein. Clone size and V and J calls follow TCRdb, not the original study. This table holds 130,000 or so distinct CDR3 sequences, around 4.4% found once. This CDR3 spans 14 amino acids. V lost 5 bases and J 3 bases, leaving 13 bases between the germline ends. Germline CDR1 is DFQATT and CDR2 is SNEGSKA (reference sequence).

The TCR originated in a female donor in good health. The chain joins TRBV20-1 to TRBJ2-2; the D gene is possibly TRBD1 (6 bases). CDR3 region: CSALQGWDTGELFF. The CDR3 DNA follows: TGCAGTGCTCTACAGGGTTGGGACACCGGGGAGCTGTTTTTT.